The following is a T cell receptor beta chain sequence with its context. This record belongs to a study of blood T cell repertoires in COVID-19. For the study at large: Sites in the United States, Italy and Spain provided acute and convalescent COVID-19 samples.

Recruited during active infection, patients (from Seattle) were subsequently followed longitudinally. This table comes from immunoSEQ multiplex PCR, and its TCRdb copy is limited to in-frame clones, with some not included. The data contain roughly 350,000 clones, roughly 90% of them singletons. V lost 4 bases and J lost 0, with 12 bases in between. CDR3 length: 16 amino acids. Looked up from germline, CDR1 is MDHEN and CDR2 is SYDVKM. What was sequenced was peripheral blood. The chain carries TRBV28 and TRBJ1-4, with TRBD1 as a possible D gene (6 bases). The TCR sequence derives from a woman in her seventies with COVID-19, enrolled during active disease. The DNA of the CDR3 is TGTGCCAGCAGTTCAGACAGGATTCCAACTAATGAAAAACTGTTTTTT. Its protein is CASSSDRIPTNEKLFF.